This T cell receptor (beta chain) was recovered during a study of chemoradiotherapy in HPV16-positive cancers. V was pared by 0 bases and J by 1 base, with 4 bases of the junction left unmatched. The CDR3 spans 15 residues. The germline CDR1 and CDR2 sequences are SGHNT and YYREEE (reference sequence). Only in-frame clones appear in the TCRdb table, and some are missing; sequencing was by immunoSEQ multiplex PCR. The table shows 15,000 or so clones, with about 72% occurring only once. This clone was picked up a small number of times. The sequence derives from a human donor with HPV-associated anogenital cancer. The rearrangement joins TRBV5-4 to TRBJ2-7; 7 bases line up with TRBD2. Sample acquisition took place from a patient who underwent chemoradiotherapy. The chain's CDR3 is CASSLGSGVSYEQYF. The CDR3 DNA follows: TGTGCCAGCAGCTTGGGCAGCGGGGTATCCTACGAGCAGTACTTC.